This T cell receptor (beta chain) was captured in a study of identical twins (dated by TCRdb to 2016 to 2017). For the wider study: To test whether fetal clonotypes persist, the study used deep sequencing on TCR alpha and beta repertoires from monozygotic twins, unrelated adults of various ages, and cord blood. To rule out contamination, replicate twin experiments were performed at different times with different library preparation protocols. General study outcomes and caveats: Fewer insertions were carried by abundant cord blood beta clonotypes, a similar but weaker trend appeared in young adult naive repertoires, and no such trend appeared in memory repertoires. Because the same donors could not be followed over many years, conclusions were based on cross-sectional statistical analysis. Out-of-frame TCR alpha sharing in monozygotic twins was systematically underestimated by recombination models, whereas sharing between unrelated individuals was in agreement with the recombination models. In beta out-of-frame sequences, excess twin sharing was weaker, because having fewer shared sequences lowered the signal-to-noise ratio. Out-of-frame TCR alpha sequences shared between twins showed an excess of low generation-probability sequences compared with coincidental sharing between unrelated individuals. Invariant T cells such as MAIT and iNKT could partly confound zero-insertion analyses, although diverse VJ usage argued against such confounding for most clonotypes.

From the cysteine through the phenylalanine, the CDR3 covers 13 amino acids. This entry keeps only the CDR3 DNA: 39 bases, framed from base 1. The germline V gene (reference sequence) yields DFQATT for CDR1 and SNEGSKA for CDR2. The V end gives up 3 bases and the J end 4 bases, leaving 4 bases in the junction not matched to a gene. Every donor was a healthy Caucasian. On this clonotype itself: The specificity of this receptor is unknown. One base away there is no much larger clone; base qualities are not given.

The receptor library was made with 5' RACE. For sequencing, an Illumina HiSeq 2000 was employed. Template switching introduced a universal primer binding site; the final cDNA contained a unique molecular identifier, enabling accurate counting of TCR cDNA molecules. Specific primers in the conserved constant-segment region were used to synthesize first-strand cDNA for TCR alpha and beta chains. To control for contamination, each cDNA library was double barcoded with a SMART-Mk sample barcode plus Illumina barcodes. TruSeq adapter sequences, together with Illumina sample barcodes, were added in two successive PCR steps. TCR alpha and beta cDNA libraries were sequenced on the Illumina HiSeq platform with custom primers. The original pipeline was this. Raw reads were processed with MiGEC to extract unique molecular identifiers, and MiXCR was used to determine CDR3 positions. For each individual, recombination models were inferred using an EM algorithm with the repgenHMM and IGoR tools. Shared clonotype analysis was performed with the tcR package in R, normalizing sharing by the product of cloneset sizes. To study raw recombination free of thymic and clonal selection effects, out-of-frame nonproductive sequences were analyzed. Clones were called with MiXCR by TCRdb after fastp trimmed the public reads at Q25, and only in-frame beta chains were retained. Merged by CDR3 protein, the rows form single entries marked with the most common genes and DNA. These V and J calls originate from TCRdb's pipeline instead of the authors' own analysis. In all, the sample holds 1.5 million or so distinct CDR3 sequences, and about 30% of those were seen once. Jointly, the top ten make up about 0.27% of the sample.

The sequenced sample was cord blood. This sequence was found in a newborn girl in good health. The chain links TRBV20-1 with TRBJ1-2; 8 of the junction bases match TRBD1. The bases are TGCAGTGCTAGTCAGGGGGCCCCCTATGGCTACACCTTC. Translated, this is CSASQGAPYGYTF.